Following are 9 T cell receptor beta chains from one sample sequenced in a study of blood T cell repertoires in COVID-19. The repertoire was sequenced with immunoSEQ multiplex PCR; TCRdb's copy has only in-frame clones and lacks some. The data contain fewer than 100,000 clones, about 93% of them singletons. The material sequenced was peripheral blood. The receptors originated from a woman aged 80 or over with acute or convalescent COVID-19.

This chain uses TRBV11-1 with TRBJ2-7, with D possibly being TRBD1 (6 bases). In germline, CDR1 is SGHAT, CDR2 FQDESV (reference sequence). The CDR3 has 13 residues. V was shortened by 6 bases and J by 0 bases, with 9 bases between the two germline ends. CDR3 DNA: TGTGCCAGCAGTCCAGGGGCCTCCTACGAGCAGTACTTC. This sequence encodes CASSPGASYEQYF.

V and J are TRBV7-8 and TRBJ2-3, with TRBD2 matching 10 bases. The CDR3 sequence is 17 residues long. Germline CDR1 and CDR2: SGHVS and FQNEAQ. V dropped 5 bases and J dropped 0; count of bases not matched to a gene: 8. The CDR3 coding sequence is TGTGCCAGCAGCGGTATAGCACTAGCGGGGAGCACAGATACGCAGTATTTT. Its translation: CASSGIALAGSTDTQYF.

The genes are TRBV9 and TRBJ2-1; D is undetermined. This CDR3 region has 15 residues. Per the germline V gene, CDR1 is SGDLS and CDR2 is YYNGEE. The V and J ends lost 0 bases and 2 bases respectively, with 9 bases between them. CDR3 amino acids: CASSVGSLTYNEQFF. For the CDR3, the DNA is TGTGCCAGCAGCGTAGGCAGTTTAACCTACAATGAGCAGTTCTTC.

The chain is built from TRBV18 and TRBJ2-1; 7 positions agree with TRBD1. Germline lookup yields CDR1 KGHSH and CDR2 LQKENI. The ends lost 5 bases at V and 8 bases at J; junction bases unmatched: 6. The CDR3 is 13 amino acids. The CDR3 region has the DNA TGTGCCAGCTCAACCGGGACAGTTTATGAGCAGTTCTTC. This encodes CASSTGTVYEQFF.

V gene TRBV3-1 (or the pseudogene TRBV3-2) combines with J gene TRBJ2-7; possibly TRBD2 for D (6 bases). V was clipped by 4 bases and J by 4 bases, with 8 bases between them. Germline CDR1 is LGHDT and CDR2 is YNNKEL (reference sequence). The CDR3 runs 12 residues. CDR3 region: CASSPDYYEQYF. DNA for the CDR3: TGTGCCAGCAGCCCGGACTATTACGAGCAGTACTTC.

This sequence joins TRBV6-7 and TRBJ1-2; the D is unclear. TRBV6-7 is treated as an ORF (open reading frame) with a function not yet certain. V dropped 1 base and J dropped 0 bases, with 18 bases sitting between them. The CDR3 is made up of 18 amino acids. The CDR3 region has the DNA TGTGCCAGCAGTTACTACCGACGAGGGCACCTTTCTAACTATGGCTACACCTTC. It yields the protein CASSYYRRGHLSNYGYTF.

The genes are TRBV21-1 and TRBJ1-3; the table's D call, TRBD1, was not checked against the DNA. TRBV21-1 is shown as a pseudogene. This CDR3 region has 15 residues. Here the CDR3 reads CASSPDKTSGNTIYF. CDR3 in DNA: TGTGCCAGCAGTCCCGACAAGACCTCTGGAAACACCATATATTTT.

This sequence joins TRBV5-8 and TRBJ1-5; no reliable D call. This CDR3 contains 12 residues. Trimming removed 5 bases from V and 5 bases from J, with 8 bases in between. The germline gives CDR1 SGHTS, CDR2 YDEGEE. The DNA of the CDR3 is TGTGCCAGCAGATTCAATTATCAGCCCCAGCATTTT. Its translation: CASRFNYQPQHF.

The V and J genes are TRBV3-1 (or the pseudogene TRBV3-2) and TRBJ2-7, with 10 bases matching TRBD2. The CDR3 consists of 14 residues. With V trimmed by 5 bases and J by 5 bases, 6 bases remained unmatched. Germline V gene data show CDR1 as LGHDT and CDR2 as YNNKEL (reference sequence). In nucleotides, the CDR3 is TGTGCCAGCAGCTCCAGCGGGGGGGGGAACGAGCAGTACTTC. It codes for CASSSSGGGNEQYF.